A single sample is the source of the 8 T cell receptor beta chains below, sequenced in a study of siplizumab effects on memory and regulatory T cells. Method: immunoSEQ multiplex PCR; TCRdb's copy keeps in-frame clones and lacks some. In the table there are more than 13,000 clones, 40% to 55% of which are singletons. Which antigens these TCRs recognize remains unknown. Coculture of the mixed lymphocyte reaction cells took place at 37 degrees C and lasted 6 days. Material: CFSE-low (dividing) CD4+ T cells sorted from an allogeneic mixed lymphocyte reaction. The receptors originated from a human donor in good health; the cells came from an allogeneic mixed lymphocyte reaction. Some clones in this sample may be carry-over from other donors' samples.

V and J are TRBV19 and TRBJ2-1; possible D gene TRBD1, 5 bases. CDR3 length: 15 residues. V was cut by 3 bases and J by 1 base, with 10 bases left in between. The germline gives CDR1 LNHDA, CDR2 SQIVND (reference sequence). CDR3 coding DNA: TGTGCCAGTAGTATTGAGTCAGGGTCCTACAATGAGCAGTTCTTC. It yields the protein CASSIESGSYNEQFF.

The chain uses TRBV7-3 and TRBJ2-2, with D uncertain. This CDR3 is 14 amino acids long. CDR1 SGHTA and CDR2 FQGTGA come from the germline V gene. The V gene lost 5 bases and the J gene lost 6 bases, with 13 bases spanning the gap. The CDR3 loop is CASSQDRLAGELFF. Here the CDR3 DNA reads TGTGCCAGCAGCCAGGATCGCCTTGCCGGGGAGCTGTTTTTT.

J is TRBJ2-2 and V is TRBV5-5; D gene uncertain. CDR3 length: 15 amino acids. The germline gives CDR1 SGHKS, CDR2 YYEKEE (reference sequence). V dropped 1 base and J dropped 0 bases, with 7 bases sitting between them. CDR3 sequence (DNA): TGTGCCAGCAGCTTGAGGCAGACGAACACCGGGGAGCTGTTTTTT. Its protein product is CASSLRQTNTGELFF. The whole variable domain, filled in from reference TRBV5-5 and TRBJ2-2, reads DAGVTQSPTHLIKTRGQQVTLRCSPISGHKSVSWYQQVLGQGPQFIFQYYEKEERGRGNFPDRFSARQFPNYSSELNVNALLLGDSALYLCASSLRQTNTGELFFGEGSRLTVL.

This clone was recorded a few times. V is TRBV28 and J is TRBJ2-7, with 9 bases that match TRBD2. This CDR3 is built from 14 residues. Germline V gene data show CDR1 as MDHEN and CDR2 as SYDVKM. V lost 6 bases, J lost 0 bases, and 3 bases stayed unmatched. CDR3 sequence: CASRSSGISYEQYF. CDR3 bases: TGTGCCAGCAGATCTAGCGGGATCTCCTACGAGCAGTACTTC. Full variable domain (missing parts from reference TRBV28 and TRBJ2-7): DVKVTQSSRYLVKRTGEKVFLECVQDMDHENMFWYRQDPGLGLRLIYFSYDVKMKEKGDIPEGYSVSREKKERFSLILESASTNQTSMYLCASRSSGISYEQYFGPGTRLTVT.

The chain combines TRBV10-3 with TRBJ2-5; TRBD1 matches 8 bases. Germline V CDR1 and CDR2: ENHRY, SYGVKD. This CDR3 region has 17 residues. The ends lost 6 bases at V and 10 bases at J; junction bases unmatched: 22. DNA of the CDR3: TGTGCCATCAGCCGGACTCGGTACAGGGGGAGAATAGAGGACCAGTACTTC. It codes for CAISRTRYRGRIEDQYF.

The chain joins TRBV2 to TRBJ1-6, with D unclear. Looked up from germline, CDR1 is SNHLY and CDR2 is FYNNEI. The CDR3 is 14 amino acids. Between the trimmed V and J ends, which lost 4 bases and 6 bases, there was a span of 10 bases. The CDR3 spells CASSVGVGNSPLHF. CDR3 nucleotide sequence: TGTGCCAGCAGTGTGGGCGTCGGTAATTCACCCCTCCACTTT.

CDR3 residues: CASSFGGGLTGEQYF. The CDR3 bases are TGTGCCAGCAGCTTTGGGGGGGGCCTGACGGGCGAGCAGTACTTC. The chain employs TRBV7-8 and TRBJ2-7, with a tentative D call TRBD2 (7 bases). Germline CDR1 and CDR2: SGHVS and FQNEAQ. Trimming cost V 3 bases and J 6 bases, with 18 bases left between them. The CDR3 has 15 residues.

The CDR3 bases are TGTGCCAGCAGTTCCGGGTCCATGGGAAACTATGGCTACACCTTC. Encoded protein: CASSSGSMGNYGYTF. The V and J genes are TRBV6-6 and TRBJ1-2; no reliable D call. The CDR3 consists of 15 residues. V was clipped by 4 bases and J by 2 bases, with 14 bases between them. Germline V gene lookup returns CDR1 MNHNY and CDR2 SVGAGI (reference sequence).